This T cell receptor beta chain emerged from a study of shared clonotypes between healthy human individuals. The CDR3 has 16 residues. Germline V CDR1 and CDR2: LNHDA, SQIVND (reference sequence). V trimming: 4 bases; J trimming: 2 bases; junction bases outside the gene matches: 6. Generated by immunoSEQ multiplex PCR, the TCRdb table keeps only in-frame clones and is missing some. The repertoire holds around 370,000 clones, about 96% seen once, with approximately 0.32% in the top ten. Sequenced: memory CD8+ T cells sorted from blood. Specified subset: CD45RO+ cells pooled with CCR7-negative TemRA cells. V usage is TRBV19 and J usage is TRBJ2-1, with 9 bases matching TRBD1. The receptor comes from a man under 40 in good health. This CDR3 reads CASSTSGTGTYNEQFF. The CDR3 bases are TGTGCCAGTAGTACCTCCGGGACAGGGACCTACAATGAGCAGTTCTTC. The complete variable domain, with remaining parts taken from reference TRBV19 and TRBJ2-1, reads DGGITQSPKYLFRKEGQNVTLSCEQNLNHDAMYWYRQDPGQGLRLIYYSQIVNDFQKGDIAEGYSVSREKKESFPLTVTSAQKNPTAFYLCASSTSGTGTYNEQFFGPGTRLTVL.